This TCR beta chain came from a study of blood T cell repertoires in COVID-19. Looking at the study overall: T cells, B-cell-depleted T cells, or PBMCs supplied cDNA or gDNA.

V lost 0 bases and J 7 bases, leaving 11 bases between the germline ends. CDR3 size: 14 residues. Germline V gene data show CDR1 as SGDLS and CDR2 as YYNGEE. Methods used by the authors: Reference gene primer amplification yielded estimated nucleated cell counts. The table came from immunoSEQ multiplex PCR; TCRdb's copy has only in-frame clones and leaves some out. That table is the source of V, J and clone size, and D and trimming were worked out from the DNA. Of approximately 100,000 clones listed, roughly 80% are singletons. The sample consisted of peripheral blood. The chain joins TRBV9 to TRBJ1-5, with a possible D match to TRBD1 (6 bases). The TCR comes from an older woman with acute or convalescent COVID-19. As DNA, the CDR3 is TGTGCCAGCAGCGTAGCCGGGGGGCCCCAGCCCCAGCATTTT. Its protein product is CASSVAGGPQPQHF.